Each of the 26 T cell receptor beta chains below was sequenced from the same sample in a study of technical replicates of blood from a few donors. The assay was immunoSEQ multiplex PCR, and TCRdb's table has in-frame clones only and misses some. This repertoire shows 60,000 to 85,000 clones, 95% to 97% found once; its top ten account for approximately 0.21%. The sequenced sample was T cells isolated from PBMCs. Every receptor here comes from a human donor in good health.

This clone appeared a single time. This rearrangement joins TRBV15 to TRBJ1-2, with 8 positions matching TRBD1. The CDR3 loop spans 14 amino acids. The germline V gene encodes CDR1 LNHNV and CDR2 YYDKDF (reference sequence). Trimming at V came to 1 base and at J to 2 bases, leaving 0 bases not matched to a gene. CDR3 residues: CATSRGDRNYGYTF. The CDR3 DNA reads TGTGCCACCAGCAGAGGGGACAGGAACTATGGCTACACCTTC. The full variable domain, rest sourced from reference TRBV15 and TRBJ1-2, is DAMVIQNPRYQVTQFGKPVTLSCSQTLNHNVMYWYQQKSSQAPKLLFHYYDKDFNNEADTPDNFQSRRPNTSFCFLDIRSPGLGDTAMYLCATSRGDRNYGYTFGSGTRLTVV.

The CDR3 DNA follows: TGTGCCAGCAGTTTTAGGCAGGGTCTTGGCGACACTGAAGCTTTCTTT. Translation: CASSFRQGLGDTEAFF. This chain links TRBV28 with TRBJ1-1; D is possibly TRBD1 (5 bases). Trimming cost V 3 bases and J 3 bases, with 17 bases left between them. Looked up from germline, CDR1 is MDHEN and CDR2 is SYDVKM. This CDR3 comprises 16 residues.

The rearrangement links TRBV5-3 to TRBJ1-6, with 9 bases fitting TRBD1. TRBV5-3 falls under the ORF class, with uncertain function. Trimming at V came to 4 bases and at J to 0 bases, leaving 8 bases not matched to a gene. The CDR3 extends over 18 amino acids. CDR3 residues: CARSRGQGNYSYNSPLHF. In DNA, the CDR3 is TGTGCCAGAAGCAGGGGACAGGGAAATTACTCCTATAATTCACCCCTCCACTTT.

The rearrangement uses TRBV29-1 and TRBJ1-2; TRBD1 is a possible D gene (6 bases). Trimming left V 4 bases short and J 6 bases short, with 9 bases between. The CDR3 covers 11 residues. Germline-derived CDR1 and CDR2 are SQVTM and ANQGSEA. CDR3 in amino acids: CSVGQDHGYTF. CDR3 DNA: TGCAGCGTTGGACAGGACCATGGCTACACCTTC.

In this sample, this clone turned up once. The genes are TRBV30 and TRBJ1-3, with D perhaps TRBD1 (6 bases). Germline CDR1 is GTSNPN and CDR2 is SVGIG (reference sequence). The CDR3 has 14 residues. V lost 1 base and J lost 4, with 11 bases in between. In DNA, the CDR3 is TGTGCCTGGAGTGATCAGGGGCTGGGAAACACCATATATTTT. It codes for CAWSDQGLGNTIYF.

CDR3 in DNA: TGCGCCAGCAGCTTGGATAGGGGTTACGATGAGCAGTTCTTC. Protein product: CASSLDRGYDEQFF. This rearrangement joins TRBV5-1 to TRBJ2-1; the D gene is possibly TRBD1 (5 bases). This CDR3 has 14 amino acids. The V gene's germline CDR1 is SGHRS and CDR2 YFSETQ. V shed 0 bases and J shed 8 bases, with 12 bases lying between them.

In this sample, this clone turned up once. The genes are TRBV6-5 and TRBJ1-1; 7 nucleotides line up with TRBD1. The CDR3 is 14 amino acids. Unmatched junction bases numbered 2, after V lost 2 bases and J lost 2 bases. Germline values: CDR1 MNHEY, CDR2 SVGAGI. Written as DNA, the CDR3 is TGTGCCAGCAGTTACCACAGGGGAAACACTGAAGCTTTCTTT. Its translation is CASSYHRGNTEAFF.

CDR3 DNA sequence: TGTGCCAGCAGCTTAGTCCTGGGACAAACCGGGATTACTGAAGCTTTCTTT. This gives the protein CASSLVLGQTGITEAFF. The gene calls are TRBV7-6 and TRBJ1-1, with D possibly matching TRBD1 (6 bases). This CDR3 region has 17 residues. Germline loops: CDR1 SGHVS, CDR2 FNYEAQ. The V and J ends lost 1 base and 5 bases respectively, with 20 bases between them.

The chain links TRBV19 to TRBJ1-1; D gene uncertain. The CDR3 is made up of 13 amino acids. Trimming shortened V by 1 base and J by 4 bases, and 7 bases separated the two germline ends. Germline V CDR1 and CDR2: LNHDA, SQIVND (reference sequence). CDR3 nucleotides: TGTGCCAGTAGTATAGCGGGGTCCACTGAAGCTTTCTTT. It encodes CASSIAGSTEAFF.

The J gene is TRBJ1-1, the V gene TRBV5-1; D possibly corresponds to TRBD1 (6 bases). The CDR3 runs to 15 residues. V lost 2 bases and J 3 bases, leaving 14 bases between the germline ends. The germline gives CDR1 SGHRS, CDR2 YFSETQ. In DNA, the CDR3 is TGCGCCAGCAGCTTTCGGGGGGCGGCAGACACTGAAGCTTTCTTT. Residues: CASSFRGAADTEAFF.

The CDR3 reads CASSFDRASYNEQFF. In DNA, the CDR3 is TGTGCCAGCAGCTTCGACAGGGCCTCCTACAATGAGCAGTTCTTC. The chain joins TRBV7-2 to TRBJ2-1; 7 bases match TRBD1. The CDR3 totals 15 residues. With V trimmed by 3 bases and J by 0 bases, 2 bases remained unmatched. Germline V gene lookup returns CDR1 SGHTA and CDR2 FQGNSA.

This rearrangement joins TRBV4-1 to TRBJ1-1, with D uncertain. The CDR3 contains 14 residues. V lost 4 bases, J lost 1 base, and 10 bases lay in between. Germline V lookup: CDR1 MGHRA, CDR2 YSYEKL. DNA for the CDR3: TGCGCCAGCAGCCCGACGGAGACGAACACTGAAGCTTTCTTT. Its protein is CASSPTETNTEAFF.

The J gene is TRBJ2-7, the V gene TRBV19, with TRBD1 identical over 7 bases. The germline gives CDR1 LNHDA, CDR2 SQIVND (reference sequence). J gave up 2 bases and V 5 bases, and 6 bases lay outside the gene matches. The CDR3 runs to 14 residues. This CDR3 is CASSQRQGPYEQYF. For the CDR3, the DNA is TGTGCCAGTAGTCAACGACAGGGTCCCTACGAGCAGTACTTC.

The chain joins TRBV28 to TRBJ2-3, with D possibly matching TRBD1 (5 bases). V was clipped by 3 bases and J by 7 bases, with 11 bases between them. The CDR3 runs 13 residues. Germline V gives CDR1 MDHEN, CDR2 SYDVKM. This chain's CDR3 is CASSFLRENTQYF. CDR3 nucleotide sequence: TGTGCCAGCAGTTTTCTCAGGGAAAATACGCAGTATTTT.

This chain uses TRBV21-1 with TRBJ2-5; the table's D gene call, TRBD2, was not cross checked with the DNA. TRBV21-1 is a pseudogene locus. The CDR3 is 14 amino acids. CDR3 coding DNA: TGTGCCAGCAGCAACGGCGGGAAGCAAGAGACCCAGTACTTC. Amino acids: CASSNGGKQETQYF.

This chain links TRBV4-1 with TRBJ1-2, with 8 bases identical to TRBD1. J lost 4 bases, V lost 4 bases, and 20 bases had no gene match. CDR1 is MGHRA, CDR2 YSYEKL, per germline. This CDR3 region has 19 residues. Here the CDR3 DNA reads TGCGCCAGCAGCCTACTGGGACTCGGGGCGACAGGGGACGGCTATGGCTACACCTTC. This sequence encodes CASSLLGLGATGDGYGYTF.

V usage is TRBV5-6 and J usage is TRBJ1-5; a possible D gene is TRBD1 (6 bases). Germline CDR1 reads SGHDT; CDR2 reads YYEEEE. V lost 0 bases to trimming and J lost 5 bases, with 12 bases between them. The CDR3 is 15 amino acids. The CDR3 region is CASSLGQARYQPQHF. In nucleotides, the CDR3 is TGTGCCAGCAGCTTGGGACAGGCGAGGTATCAGCCCCAGCATTTT.

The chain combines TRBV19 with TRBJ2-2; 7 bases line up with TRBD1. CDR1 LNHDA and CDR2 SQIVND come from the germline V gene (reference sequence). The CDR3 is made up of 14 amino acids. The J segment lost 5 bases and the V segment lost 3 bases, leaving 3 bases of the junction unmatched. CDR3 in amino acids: CASSITGATGELFF. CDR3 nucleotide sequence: TGTGCCAGTAGTATTACAGGGGCAACCGGGGAGCTGTTTTTT. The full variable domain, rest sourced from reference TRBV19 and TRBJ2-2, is DGGITQSPKYLFRKEGQNVTLSCEQNLNHDAMYWYRQDPGQGLRLIYYSQIVNDFQKGDIAEGYSVSREKKESFPLTVTSAQKNPTAFYLCASSITGATGELFFGEGSRLTVL.

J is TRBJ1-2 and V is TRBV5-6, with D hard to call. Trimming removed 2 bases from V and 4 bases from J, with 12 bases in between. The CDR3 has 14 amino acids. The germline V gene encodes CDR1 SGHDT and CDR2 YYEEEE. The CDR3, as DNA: TGTGCCAGCAGCTTTGCCGGGTCCCTCTATGGCTACACCTTC. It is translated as CASSFAGSLYGYTF.

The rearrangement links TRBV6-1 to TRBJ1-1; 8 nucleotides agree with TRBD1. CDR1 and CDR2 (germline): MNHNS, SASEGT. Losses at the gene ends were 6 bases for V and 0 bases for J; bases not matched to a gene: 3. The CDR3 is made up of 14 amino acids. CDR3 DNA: TGTGCCAGCAGGACGACAGGGGTGAACACTGAAGCTTTCTTT. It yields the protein CASRTTGVNTEAFF.

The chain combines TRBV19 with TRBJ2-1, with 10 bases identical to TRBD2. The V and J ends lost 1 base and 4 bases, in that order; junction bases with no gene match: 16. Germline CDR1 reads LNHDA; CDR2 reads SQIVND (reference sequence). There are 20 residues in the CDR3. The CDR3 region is CASSIGEAKREGPLYNEQFF. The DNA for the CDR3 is TGTGCCAGTAGTATAGGAGAGGCGAAGCGGGAGGGCCCTTTATACAATGAGCAGTTCTTC.

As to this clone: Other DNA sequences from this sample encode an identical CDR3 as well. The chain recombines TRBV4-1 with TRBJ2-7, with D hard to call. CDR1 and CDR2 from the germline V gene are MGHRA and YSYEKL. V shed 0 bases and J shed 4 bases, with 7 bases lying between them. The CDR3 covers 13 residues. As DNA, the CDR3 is TGCGCCAGCAGCCAAGATCTGTCGTACGAGCAGTACTTC. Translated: CASSQDLSYEQYF.

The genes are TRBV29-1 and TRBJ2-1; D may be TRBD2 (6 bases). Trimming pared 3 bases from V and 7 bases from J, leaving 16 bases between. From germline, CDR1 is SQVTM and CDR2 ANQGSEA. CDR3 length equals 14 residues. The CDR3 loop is CSVEVKGRPNEQFF. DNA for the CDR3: TGCAGCGTTGAGGTAAAGGGGAGGCCAAATGAGCAGTTCTTC.

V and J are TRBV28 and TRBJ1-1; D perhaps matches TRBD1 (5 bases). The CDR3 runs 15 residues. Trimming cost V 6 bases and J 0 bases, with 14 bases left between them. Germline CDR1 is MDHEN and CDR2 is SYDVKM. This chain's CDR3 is CASRGLDSLNTEAFF. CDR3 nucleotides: TGTGCCAGCAGGGGACTCGACAGTTTGAACACTGAAGCTTTCTTT.

The CDR3 bases are TGTGCCAGCAGTGACCCCGGGACAGACCAAGAGACCCAGTACTTC. It codes for CASSDPGTDQETQYF. V is TRBV6-1 and J is TRBJ2-5; 7 positions agree with TRBD1. This CDR3 contains 15 residues. CDR1 is MNHNS and CDR2 is SASEGT in the germline V gene. Trimming cost V 3 bases and J 0 bases; bases outside gene matches: 4.

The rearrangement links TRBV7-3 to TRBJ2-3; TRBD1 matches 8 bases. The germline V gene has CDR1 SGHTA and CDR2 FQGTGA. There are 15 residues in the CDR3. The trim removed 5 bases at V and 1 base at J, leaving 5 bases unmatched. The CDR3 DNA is TGTGCCAGCAGCCCCCAGGGGGCTGGCACAGATACGCAGTATTTT. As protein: CASSPQGAGTDTQYF.